The entry below gives a single T cell receptor (beta chain) sequence along with its context. The antigen is undetermined. V lost 6 bases, J lost 8 bases, and 19 bases lay in between. CDR3 size: 15 residues. Germline V CDR1 and CDR2: MDHEN, SYDVKM. Sequencing used immunoSEQ multiplex PCR; TCRdb keeps in-frame clones, though not all of them. Among approximately 70,000 clones listed, roughly 80% were seen once. This specimen belongs to a study of OX40 agonist ivuxolimab in advanced cancers. About the study: As their treatment, patients were administered ivuxolimab, an agonistic anti-OX40 (CD134) antibody. Findings of the study overall: At doses 0.1 to 3.0 mg/kg, CD4+ and CD8+ clones expanded. Relative to CD4+, CD8+ T cells held more expanded clones on average.

At cycle 4 day 1, cycle 7 day 1, and baseline, blood was sampled. The sample was CD4+ or CD8+ T cells sorted from blood, taken in a trial of the OX40 agonist ivuxolimab. The sequence was obtained from an adult with an advanced solid tumor such as melanoma, head and neck, liver or kidney cancer. The chain combines TRBV28 with TRBJ1-4; TRBD1 is a possible D gene (5 bases). The CDR3 DNA reads TGTGCCAGCAGCCGGCCCGGGGCAAGTGGAGAAAAACTGTTTTTT. Translating it yields CASSRPGASGEKLFF.